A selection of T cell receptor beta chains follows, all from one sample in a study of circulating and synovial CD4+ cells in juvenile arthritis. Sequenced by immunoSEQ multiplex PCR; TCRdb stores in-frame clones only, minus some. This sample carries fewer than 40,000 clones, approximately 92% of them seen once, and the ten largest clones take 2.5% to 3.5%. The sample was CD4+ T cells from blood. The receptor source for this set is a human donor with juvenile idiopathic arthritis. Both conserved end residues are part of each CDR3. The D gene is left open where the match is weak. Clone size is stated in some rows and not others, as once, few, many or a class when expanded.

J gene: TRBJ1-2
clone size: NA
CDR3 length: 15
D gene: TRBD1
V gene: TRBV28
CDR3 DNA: TGTGCCAGCAGTCTCCCGCTCCGGACAGGGGGTGGCTACACCTTC
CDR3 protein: CASSLPLRTGGGYTF

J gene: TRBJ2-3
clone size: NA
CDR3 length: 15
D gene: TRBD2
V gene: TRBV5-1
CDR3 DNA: TGCGCCAGCAGCCCTGCGGGAGGAGGCACAGATACGCAGTATTTT
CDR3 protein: CASSPAGGGTDTQYF

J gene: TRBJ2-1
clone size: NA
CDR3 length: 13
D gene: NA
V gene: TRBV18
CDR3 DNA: TGTGCCAGCTCACCACAATCCGAGGGTGAGCAGTTCTTC
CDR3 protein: CASSPQSEGEQFF

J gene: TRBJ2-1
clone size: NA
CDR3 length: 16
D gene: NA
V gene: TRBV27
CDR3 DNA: TGTGCCAGCAGTTACACCCCCCGGACAATCTACAATGAGCAGTTCTTC
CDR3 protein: CASSYTPRTIYNEQFF

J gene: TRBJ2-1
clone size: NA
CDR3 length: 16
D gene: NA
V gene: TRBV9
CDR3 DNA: TGTGCCAGCAGCACCCGTCCCAGGGGTTTATTGACTGAGCAGTTCTTC
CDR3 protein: CASSTRPRGLLTEQFF

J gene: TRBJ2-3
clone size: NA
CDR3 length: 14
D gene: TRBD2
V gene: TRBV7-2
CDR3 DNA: TGTGCCAGCAGCTTCACTAGCGAGCCAGATACGCAGTATTTT
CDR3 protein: CASSFTSEPDTQYF

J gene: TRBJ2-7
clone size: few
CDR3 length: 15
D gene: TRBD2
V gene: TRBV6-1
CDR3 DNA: TGTGCCAGCAGTGAAGTAGCGGGAGGGGTATACGAGCAGTACTTC
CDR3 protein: CASSEVAGGVYEQYF

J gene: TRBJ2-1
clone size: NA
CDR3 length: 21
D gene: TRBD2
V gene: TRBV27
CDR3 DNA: TGTGCCAGCAGCTTTAATTGGGGACTACCTCCGGCCGACCGCTCCTACAATGAGCAGTTCTTC
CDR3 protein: CASSFNWGLPPADRSYNEQFF

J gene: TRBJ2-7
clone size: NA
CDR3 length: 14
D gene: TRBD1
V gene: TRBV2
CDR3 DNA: TGTGCCAGCAGGACCGGGACAGAGGCCTACGAGCAGTACTTC
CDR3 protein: CASRTGTEAYEQYF

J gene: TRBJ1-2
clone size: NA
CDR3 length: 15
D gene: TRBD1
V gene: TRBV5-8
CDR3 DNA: TGTGCCAGCAGCCCGTTGGACAGGGATAGATATGGCTACACCTTC
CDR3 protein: CASSPLDRDRYGYTF

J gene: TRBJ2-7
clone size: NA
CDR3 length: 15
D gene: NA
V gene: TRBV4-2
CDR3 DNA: TGTGCCAGCAGCCAAGATGGCCAGGCGTACTACGAGCAGTACTTC
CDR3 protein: CASSQDGQAYYEQYF

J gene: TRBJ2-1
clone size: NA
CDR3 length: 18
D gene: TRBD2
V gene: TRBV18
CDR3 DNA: TGTGCCAGCTCACCTAGGATCGGCGGGAGGGCCCTTGACAATGAGCAGTTCTTC
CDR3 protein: CASSPRIGGRALDNEQFF

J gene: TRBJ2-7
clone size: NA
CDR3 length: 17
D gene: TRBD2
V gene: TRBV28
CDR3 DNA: TGTGCCAGCATCCCACCCCGGGGGACTAGCGGTACCCACGAGCAGTACTTC
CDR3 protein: CASIPPRGTSGTHEQYF

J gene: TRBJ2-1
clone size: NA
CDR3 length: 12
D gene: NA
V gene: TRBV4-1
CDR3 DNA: TGCGCCAGCAGATCATTCCGAGGCGAGCAGTTCTTC
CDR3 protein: CASRSFRGEQFF

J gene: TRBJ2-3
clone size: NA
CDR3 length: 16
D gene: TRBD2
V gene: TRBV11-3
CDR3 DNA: TGTGCCAGCAGCCCCGGGATGGGAGGGAGGACAGATACGCAGTATTTT
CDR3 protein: CASSPGMGGRTDTQYF

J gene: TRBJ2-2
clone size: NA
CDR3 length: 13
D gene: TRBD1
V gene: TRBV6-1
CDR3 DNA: TGTGCCAGCAGTGAAAAGGGGACAGAAGGTCTGTTTTTT
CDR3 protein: CASSEKGTEGLFF

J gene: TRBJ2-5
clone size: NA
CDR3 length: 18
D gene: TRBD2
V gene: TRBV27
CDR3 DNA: TGTGCCAGCAGTTCTTGGACTAGCGGGAGTATCGGGCAAGAGACCCAGTACTTC
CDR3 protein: CASSSWTSGSIGQETQYF

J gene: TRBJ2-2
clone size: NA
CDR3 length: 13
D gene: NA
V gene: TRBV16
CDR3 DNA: TGTGCCAGCAGCCAATTGGCCACCGGGGAGCTGTTTTTT
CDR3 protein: CASSQLATGELFF

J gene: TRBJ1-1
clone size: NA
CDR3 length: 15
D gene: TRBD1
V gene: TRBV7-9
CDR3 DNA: TGTGCCAGCAGCACCCGGACAGGGGAGGGTACTGAAGCTTTCTTT
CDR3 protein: CASSTRTGEGTEAFF

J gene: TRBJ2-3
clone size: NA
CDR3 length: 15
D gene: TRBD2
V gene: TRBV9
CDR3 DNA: TGTGCCAGCAGCGAACTAGCGGGGGACACAGATACGCAGTATTTT
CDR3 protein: CASSELAGDTDTQYF

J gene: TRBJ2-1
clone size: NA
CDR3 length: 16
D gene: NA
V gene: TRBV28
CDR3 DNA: TGTGCCAGCAGTTACAGCGGGCGGAGCTCCTACAATGAGCAGTTCTTC
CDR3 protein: CASSYSGRSSYNEQFF

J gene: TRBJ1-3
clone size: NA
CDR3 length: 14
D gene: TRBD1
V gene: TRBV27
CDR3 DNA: TGTGCCAGCAGCGACAGGGGATCCGGAAACACCATATATTTT
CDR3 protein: CASSDRGSGNTIYF